These T cell receptor beta chains were read from a single sample in a study of CXCR3-negative and CXCR3-positive naive CD8 T cells. TCRdb re-called the 5' RACE reads and catalogs CDR3 proteins one per entry, DNA excluded. The specimen's table records 150,000 or so distinct CDR3 sequences. The sequenced sample was naive CXCR3- CD8+ T cells from blood. Source of these receptors: a human donor in good health. Some clones in this sample may be carry-over from other donors' samples. CDR3s include the opening cysteine and the closing phenylalanine or tryptophan.

v_gene	j_gene	CDR3aa
TRBV28	TRBJ1-2	CASTLDRGSYGYTF
TRBV9	TRBJ2-1	CASSDDTGSDNEQFF
TRBV5-1	TRBJ2-7	CASSLTLGRVDEQYF
TRBV4-3	TRBJ2-7	CASSQDSQSGGGEQYF
TRBV7-8	TRBJ2-3	CASSRPKAGGPDTQYF
TRBV5-5	TRBJ2-1	CASLFVGLHNEQFF
TRBV7-9	TRBJ2-1	CASSTGLAGAAYNEQFF
TRBV29-1	TRBJ2-3	CSAEGGSRTDTQYF
TRBV20-1	TRBJ2-1	CSASTESSYNEQFF
TRBV9	TRBJ2-7	CASSAGRQGYEQYF
TRBV3-1	TRBJ2-7	CASSLPASGSYEQYF
TRBV7-3	TRBJ2-1	CASSLNGGVGNEQFF
TRBV7-9	TRBJ2-5	CASTFIVGQGKETQYF
TRBV20-1	TRBJ2-7	CSADRSAPTRGFSYEQYF
TRBV12-3/TRBV12-4	TRBJ2-2	CASIPSGAGELFF
TRBV12-3/TRBV12-4	TRBJ2-3	CASSLAAADTQYF
TRBV4-1	TRBJ2-7	CASSQDLTSGSYEQYF
TRBV7-8	TRBJ2-1	CASRSSRAGGDYNEQFF
TRBV27	TRBJ2-7	CASSRTVFYEQYF
TRBV25-1	TRBJ1-3	CASGTGYGNTIYF
TRBV5-1	TRBJ2-1	CASSLGGLAGIYNEQFF
TRBV4-1	TRBJ2-7	CASSHSGTTYEQYF
TRBV5-1	TRBJ2-1	CASSLLAGDRDEQFF
TRBV7-2	TRBJ2-5	CASSLIGGLVVETQYF
TRBV7-2	TRBJ2-7	CASSLSRGRSHEQYF
TRBV5-1	TRBJ1-5	CASSLKSGDQPQHF
TRBV7-2	TRBJ2-3	CASSLGLRTDTQYF
TRBV18	TRBJ2-7	CASSLPSTGKYEQYF
TRBV28	TRBJ1-2	CASSLVPLGARGYTF
TRBV2	TRBJ2-7	CASSGGQFIEEYF
TRBV4-1	TRBJ2-1	CASSQDPSGGPLEQFF
TRBV29-1	TRBJ1-1	CSVAPTGFNTEAFF
TRBV5-1	TRBJ1-1	CATAGGQGNTEAFF
TRBV29-1	TRBJ2-7	CSVGTDRAYEQYF
TRBV7-2	TRBJ1-1	CASSLGSWTEAFF
TRBV20-1	TRBJ2-1	CSAYSLAGVDNEQFF
TRBV19	TRBJ2-1	CASRLGISPIDNEQFF
TRBV29-1	TRBJ2-3	CSVVPLAVTPDTQYF
TRBV27	TRBJ1-2	CASSLSPSVYGYTF